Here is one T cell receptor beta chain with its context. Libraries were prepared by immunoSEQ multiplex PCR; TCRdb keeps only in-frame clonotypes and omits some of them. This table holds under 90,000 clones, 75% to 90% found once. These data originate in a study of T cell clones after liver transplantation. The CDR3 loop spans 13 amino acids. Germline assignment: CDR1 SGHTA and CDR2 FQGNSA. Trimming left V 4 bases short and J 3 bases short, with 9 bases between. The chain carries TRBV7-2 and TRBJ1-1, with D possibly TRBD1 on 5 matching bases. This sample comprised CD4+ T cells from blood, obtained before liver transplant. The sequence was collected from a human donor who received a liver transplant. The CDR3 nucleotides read TGTGCCAGCAGCTCCGACAGTTACACTGAAGCTTTCTTT. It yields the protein CASSSDSYTEAFF.